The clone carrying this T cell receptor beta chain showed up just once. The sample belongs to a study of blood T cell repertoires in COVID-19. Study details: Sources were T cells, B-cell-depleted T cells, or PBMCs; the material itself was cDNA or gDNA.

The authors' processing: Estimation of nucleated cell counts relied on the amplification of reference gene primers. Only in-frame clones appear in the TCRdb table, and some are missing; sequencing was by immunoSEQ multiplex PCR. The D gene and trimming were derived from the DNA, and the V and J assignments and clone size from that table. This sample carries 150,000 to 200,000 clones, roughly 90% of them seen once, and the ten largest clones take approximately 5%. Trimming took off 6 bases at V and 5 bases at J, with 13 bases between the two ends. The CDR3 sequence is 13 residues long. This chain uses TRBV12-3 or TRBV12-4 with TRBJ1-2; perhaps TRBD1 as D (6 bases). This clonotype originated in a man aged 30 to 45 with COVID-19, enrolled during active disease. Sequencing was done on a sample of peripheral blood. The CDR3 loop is CASSQQGPYGYTF. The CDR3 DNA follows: TGTGCCAGCAGCCAACAGGGACCTTATGGCTACACCTTC.